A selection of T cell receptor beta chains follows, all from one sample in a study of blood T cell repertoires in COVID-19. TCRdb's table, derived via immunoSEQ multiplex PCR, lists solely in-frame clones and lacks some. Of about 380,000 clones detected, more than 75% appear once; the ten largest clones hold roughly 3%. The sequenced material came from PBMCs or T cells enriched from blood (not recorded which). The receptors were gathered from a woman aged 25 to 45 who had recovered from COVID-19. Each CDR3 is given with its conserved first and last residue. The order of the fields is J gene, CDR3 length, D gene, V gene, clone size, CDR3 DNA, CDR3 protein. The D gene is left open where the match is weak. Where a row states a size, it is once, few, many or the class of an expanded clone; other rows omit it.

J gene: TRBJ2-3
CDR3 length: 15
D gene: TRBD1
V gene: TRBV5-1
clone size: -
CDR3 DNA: TGCGCCAGCAGCTTGAACGACAGGGACACAGATACGCAGTATTTT
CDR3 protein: CASSLNDRDTDTQYF

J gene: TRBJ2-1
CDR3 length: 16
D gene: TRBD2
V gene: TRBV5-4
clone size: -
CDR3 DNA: TGTGCCAGCAGAAAAATTAGCGGGGGGTCCTACAATGAGCAGTTCTTC
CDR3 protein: CASRKISGGSYNEQFF

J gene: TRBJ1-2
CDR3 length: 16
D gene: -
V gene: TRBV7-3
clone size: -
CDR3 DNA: TGTGCCAGCAGCCGTGGGAGCCAGGAGTCTACCTATGGCTACACCTTC
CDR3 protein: CASSRGSQESTYGYTF

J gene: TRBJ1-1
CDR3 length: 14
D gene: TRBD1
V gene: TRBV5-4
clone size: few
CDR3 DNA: TGTGCCAGCAGCTTGGACAGGGGGAACACTGAAGCTTTCTTT
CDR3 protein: CASSLDRGNTEAFF

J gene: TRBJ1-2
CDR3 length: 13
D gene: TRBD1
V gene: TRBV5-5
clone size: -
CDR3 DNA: TGTGCCAGCAGCTTTAGGACAGGCTATGGCTACACCTTC
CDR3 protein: CASSFRTGYGYTF

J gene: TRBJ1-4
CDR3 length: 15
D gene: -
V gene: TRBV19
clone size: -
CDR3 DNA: TGTGCCAGTAGTCCTCGGACTATCTTTATCGAAAAACTGTTTTTT
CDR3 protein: CASSPRTIFIEKLFF

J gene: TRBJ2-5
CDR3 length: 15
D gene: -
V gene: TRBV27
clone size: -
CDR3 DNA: TGTGCCAGCAGTCCCAACAGGCACAAAGGGGAGACCCAGTACTTC
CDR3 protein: CASSPNRHKGETQYF

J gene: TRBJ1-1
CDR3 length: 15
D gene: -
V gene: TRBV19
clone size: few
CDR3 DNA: TGTGCCAGTACCCCCCCCGCAGGAGGACGTACTGAAGCTTTCTTT
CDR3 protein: CASTPPAGGRTEAFF

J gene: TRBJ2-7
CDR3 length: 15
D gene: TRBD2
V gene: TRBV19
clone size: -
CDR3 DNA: TGTGCCAGTAGTTTCAGCGGGATCTCCTCCTACGAGCAGTACTTC
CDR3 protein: CASSFSGISSYEQYF

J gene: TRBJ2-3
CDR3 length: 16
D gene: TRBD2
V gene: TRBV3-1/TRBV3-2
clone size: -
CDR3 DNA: TGTGCCAGCAGCCAGGACTACGGGACTAGCGGCAATACGCAGTATTTT
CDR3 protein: CASSQDYGTSGNTQYF

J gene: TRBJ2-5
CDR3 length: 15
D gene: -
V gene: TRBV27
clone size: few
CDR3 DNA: TGTGCCAGCAGAGAAGGGGCCAGGGGACAAGAGACCCAGTACTTC
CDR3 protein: CASREGARGQETQYF

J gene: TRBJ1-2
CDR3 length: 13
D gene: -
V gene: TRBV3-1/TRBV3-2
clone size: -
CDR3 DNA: TGTGCCAGCAGCCCGACACGAAACTATGGCTACACCTTC
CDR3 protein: CASSPTRNYGYTF

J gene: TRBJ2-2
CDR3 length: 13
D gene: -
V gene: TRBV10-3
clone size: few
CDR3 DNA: TGTGCCATTGGGGCACCCAACACCGGGGAGCTGTTTTTT
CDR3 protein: CAIGAPNTGELFF

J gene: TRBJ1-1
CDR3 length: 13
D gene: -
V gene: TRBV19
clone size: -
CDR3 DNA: TGTGCCAGTAGTATATCTTTGAACACTGAAGCTTTCTTT
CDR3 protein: CASSISLNTEAFF

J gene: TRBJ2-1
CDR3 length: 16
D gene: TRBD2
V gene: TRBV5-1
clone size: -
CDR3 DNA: TGCGCCAGCACACTGGGGGGGACTAGCGTCTACAATGAGCAGTTCTTC
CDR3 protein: CASTLGGTSVYNEQFF

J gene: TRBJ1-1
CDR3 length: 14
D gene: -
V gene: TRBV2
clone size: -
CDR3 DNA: TGTGCCAGCAGTGGTACAGAACTGAACACTGAAGCTTTCTTT
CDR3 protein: CASSGTELNTEAFF

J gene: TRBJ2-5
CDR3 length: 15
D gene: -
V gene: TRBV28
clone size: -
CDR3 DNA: TGTGCCAGCAGTTCCCGGGACTTCGCCCAAGAGACCCAGTACTTC
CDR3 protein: CASSSRDFAQETQYF

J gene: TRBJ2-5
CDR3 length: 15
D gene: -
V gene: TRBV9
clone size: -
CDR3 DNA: TGTGCCAGCAGCATCGAACGGGGGAGCCAAGAGACCCAGTACTTC
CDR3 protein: CASSIERGSQETQYF

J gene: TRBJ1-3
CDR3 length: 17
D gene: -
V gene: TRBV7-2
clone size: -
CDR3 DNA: TGTGCCAGCAGCTTTCTCCTACAGGGCTTATTTGGAAACACCATATATTTT
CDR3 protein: CASSFLLQGLFGNTIYF

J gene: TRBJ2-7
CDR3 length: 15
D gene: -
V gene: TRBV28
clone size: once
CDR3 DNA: TGTGCCAGCAGTGGGGCGGGGACTTCCTCCTACGAGCAGTACTTC
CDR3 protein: CASSGAGTSSYEQYF

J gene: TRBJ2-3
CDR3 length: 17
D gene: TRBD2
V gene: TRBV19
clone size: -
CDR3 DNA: TGTGCCAGTACTAAATCCGGGACTAGCGGGAGTAGAGATACGCAGTATTTT
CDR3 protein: CASTKSGTSGSRDTQYF

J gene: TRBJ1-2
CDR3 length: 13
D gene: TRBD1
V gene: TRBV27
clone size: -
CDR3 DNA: TGTGCCAGCAGTCCGGGACAGGAGCGTGGCTACACCTTC
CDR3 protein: CASSPGQERGYTF

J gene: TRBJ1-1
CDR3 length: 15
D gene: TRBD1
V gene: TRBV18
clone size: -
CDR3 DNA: TGTGCCAGCTCGCCCGGGACAGGGACGAACACTGAAGCTTTCTTT
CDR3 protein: CASSPGTGTNTEAFF

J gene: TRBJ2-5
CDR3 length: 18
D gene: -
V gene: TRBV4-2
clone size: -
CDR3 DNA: TGTGCCAGCAGCCAACCCTCGGCGGGGGACAGGCACCAAGAGACCCAGTACTTC
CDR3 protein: CASSQPSAGDRHQETQYF

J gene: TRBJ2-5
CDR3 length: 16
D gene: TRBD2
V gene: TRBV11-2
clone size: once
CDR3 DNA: TGTGCCAGCAGCCTAGTGGGCGGGGGGATTTCTGAGACCCAGTACTTC
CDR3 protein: CASSLVGGGISETQYF

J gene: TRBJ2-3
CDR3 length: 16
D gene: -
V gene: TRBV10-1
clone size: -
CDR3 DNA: TGCGCCAGCAGTGAGTCGTCCAGGGTAGTTGGGGATACGCAGTATTTT
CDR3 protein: CASSESSRVVGDTQYF

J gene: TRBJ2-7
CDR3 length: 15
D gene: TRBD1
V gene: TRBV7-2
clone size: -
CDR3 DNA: TGTGCCAGCAGCCCGGGGACAGGGTGGGTGTACGAGCAGTACTTC
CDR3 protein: CASSPGTGWVYEQYF

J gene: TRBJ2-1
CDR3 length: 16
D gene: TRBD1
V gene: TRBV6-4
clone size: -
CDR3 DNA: TGTGCCAGCAGTGGTCAACAGGGGGCGACCTACAATGAGCAGTTCTTC
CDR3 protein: CASSGQQGATYNEQFF

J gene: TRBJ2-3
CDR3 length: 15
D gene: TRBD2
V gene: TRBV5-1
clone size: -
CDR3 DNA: TGCGCCAGCAGCTGGAGCGGGGGGCTCGCAGATACGCAGTATTTT
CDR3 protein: CASSWSGGLADTQYF

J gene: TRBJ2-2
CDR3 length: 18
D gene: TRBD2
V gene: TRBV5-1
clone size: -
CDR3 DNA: TGCGCCAGCAGTAGGGCTAGCGGGAGGGCCAGCGGCACCGGGGAGCTGTTTTTT
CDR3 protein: CASSRASGRASGTGELFF

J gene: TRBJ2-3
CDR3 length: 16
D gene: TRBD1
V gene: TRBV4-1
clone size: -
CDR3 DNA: TGCGCCAGCAGCCAGCCCCCCGGGACAGGGGCAGATACGCAGTATTTT
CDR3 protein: CASSQPPGTGADTQYF

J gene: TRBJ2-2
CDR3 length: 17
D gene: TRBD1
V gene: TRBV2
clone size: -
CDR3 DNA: TGTGCCAGCAGTGATTCCTCCGGACAGGGGACGACCGGGGAGCTGTTTTTT
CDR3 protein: CASSDSSGQGTTGELFF

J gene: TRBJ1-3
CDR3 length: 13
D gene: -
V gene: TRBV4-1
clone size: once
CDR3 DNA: TGCGCCAGCAGCCACCAGGGGACGAACACCATATATTTT
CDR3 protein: CASSHQGTNTIYF